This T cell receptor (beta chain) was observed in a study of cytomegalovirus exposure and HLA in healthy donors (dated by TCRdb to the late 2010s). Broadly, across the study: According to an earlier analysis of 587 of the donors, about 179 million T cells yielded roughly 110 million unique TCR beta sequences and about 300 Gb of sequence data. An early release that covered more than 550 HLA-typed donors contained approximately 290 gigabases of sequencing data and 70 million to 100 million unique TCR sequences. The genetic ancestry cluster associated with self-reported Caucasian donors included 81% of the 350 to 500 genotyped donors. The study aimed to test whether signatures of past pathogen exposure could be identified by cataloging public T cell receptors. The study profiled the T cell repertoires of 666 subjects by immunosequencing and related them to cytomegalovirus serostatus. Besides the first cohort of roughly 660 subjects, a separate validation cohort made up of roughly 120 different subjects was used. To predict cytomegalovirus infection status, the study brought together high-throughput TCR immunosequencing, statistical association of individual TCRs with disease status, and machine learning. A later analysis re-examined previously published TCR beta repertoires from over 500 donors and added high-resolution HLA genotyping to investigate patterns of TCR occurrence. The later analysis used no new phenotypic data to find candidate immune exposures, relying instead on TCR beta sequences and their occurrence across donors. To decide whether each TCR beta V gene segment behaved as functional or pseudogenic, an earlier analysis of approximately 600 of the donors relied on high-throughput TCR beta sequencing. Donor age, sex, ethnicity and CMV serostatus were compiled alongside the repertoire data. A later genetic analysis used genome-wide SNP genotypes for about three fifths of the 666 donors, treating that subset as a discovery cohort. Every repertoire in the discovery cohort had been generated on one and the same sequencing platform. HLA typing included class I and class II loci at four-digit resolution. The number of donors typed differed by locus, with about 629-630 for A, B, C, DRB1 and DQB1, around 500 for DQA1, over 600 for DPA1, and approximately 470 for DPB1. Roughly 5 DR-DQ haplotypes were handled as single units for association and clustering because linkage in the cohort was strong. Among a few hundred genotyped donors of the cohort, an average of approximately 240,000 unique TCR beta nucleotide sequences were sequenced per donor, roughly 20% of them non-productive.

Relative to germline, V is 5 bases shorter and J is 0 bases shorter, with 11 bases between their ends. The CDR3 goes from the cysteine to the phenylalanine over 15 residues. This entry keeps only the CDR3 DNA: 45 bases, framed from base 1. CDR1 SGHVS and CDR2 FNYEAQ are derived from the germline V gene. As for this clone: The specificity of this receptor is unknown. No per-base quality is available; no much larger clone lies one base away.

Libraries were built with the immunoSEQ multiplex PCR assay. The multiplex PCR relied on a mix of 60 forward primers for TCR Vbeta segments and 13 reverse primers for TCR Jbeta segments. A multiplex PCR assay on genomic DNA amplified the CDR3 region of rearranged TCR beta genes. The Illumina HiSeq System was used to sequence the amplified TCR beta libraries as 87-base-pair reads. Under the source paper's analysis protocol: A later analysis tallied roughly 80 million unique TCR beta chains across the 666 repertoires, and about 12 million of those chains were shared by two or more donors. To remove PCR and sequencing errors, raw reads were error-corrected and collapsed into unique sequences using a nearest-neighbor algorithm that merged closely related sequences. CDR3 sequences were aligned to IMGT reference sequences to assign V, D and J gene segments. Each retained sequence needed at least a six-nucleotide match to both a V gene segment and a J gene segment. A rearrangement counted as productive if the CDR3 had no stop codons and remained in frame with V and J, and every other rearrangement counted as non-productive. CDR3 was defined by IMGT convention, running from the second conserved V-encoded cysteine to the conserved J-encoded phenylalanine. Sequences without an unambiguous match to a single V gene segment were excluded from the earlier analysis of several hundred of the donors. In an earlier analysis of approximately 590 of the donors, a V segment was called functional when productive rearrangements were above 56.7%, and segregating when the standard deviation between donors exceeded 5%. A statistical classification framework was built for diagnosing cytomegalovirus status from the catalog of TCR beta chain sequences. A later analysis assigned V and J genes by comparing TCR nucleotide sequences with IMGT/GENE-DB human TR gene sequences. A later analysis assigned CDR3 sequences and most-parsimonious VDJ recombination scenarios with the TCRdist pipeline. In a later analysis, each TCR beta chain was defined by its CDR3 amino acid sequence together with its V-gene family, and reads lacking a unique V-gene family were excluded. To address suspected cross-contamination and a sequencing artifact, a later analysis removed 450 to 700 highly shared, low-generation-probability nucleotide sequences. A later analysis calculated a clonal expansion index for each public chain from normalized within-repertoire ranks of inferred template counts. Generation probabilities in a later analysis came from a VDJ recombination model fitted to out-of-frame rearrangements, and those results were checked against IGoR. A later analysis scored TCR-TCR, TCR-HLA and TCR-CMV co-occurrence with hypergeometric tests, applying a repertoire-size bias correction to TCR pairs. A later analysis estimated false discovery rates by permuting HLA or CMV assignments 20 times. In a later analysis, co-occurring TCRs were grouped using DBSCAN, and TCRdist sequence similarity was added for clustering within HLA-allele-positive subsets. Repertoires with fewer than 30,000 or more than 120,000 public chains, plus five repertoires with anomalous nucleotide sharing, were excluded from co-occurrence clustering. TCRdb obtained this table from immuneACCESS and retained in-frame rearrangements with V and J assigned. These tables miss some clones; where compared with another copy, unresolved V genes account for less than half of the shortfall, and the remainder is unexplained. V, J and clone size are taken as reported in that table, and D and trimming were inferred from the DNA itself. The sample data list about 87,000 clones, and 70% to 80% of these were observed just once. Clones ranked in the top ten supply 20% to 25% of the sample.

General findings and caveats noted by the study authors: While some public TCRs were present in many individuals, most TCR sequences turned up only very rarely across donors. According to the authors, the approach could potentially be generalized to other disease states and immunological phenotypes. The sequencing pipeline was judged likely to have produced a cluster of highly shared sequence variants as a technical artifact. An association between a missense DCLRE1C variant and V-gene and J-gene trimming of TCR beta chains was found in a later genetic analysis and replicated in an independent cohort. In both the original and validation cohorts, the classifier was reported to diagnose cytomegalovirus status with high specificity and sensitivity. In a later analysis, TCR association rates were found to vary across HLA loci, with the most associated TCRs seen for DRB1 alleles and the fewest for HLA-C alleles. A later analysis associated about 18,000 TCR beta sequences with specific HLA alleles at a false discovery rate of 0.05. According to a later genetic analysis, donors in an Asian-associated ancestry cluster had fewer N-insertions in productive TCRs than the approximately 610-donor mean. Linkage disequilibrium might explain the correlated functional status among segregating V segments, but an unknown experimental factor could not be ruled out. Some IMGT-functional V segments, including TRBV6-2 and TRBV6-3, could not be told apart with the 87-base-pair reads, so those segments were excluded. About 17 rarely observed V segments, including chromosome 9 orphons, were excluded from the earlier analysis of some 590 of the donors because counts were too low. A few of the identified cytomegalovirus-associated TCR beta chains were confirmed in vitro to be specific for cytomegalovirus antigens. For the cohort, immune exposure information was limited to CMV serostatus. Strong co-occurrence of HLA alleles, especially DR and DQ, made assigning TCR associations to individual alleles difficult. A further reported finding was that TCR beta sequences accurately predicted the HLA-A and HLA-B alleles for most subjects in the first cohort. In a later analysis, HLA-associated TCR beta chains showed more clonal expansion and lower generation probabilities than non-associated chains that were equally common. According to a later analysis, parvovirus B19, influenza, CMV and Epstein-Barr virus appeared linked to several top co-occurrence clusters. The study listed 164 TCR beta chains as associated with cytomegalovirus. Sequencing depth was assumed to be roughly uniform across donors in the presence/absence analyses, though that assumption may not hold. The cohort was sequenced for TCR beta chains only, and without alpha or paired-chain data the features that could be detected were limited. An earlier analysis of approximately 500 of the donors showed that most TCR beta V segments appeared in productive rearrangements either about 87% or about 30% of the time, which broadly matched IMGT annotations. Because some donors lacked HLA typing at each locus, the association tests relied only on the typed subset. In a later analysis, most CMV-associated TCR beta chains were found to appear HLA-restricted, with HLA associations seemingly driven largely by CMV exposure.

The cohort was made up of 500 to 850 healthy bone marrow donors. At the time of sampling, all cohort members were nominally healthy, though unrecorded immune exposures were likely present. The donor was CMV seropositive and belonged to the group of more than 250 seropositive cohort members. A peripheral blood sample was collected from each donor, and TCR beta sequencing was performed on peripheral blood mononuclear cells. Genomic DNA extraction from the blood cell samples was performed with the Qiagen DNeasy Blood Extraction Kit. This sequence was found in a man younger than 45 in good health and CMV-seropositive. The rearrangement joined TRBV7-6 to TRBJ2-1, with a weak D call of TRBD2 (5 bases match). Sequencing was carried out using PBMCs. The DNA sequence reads TGTGCCAGCAGCCTACTAGGAAGCTCCTACAATGAGCAGTTCTTC. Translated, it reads CASSLLGSSYNEQFF.